The 9 T cell receptor beta chains reported below all come from one sample, sequenced in a study of blood T cell repertoires in COVID-19. TCRdb keeps only in-frame clones here, not all; method: immunoSEQ multiplex PCR. Of around 150,000 clones detected, approximately 85% appear once; the ten largest clones hold approximately 1%. Input material: peripheral blood. Receptor source: a middle-aged man with acute or convalescent COVID-19.

This clone was counted a single time. The chain is built from TRBV2 and TRBJ1-2, with TRBD1 matching over 8 bases. This CDR3 comprises 12 residues. V dropped 8 bases and J dropped 3; count of bases not matched to a gene: 2. Germline loops: CDR1 SNHLY, CDR2 FYNNEI. The CDR3 protein is CASGTGYYGYTF. CDR3 nucleotide sequence: TGTGCCAGCGGGACAGGCTACTATGGCTACACCTTC.

The chain couples TRBV14 to TRBJ2-7; D may be TRBD1 (5 bases). CDR3 length equals 13 residues. Germline lookup yields CDR1 SGHDN and CDR2 FVKESK. Trimming left V 5 bases short and J 2 bases short, with 10 bases between. The CDR3 coding sequence is TGTGCCAGCAGCGAAAGGGGCCCCTACGAGCAGTACTTC. Its translation: CASSERGPYEQYF.

The chain carries TRBV14 and TRBJ1-5; weak D call: TRBD1 (5 bases). The CDR3 has 14 amino acids. Germline V gives CDR1 SGHDN, CDR2 FVKESK. V was pared by 4 bases and J by 7 bases, with 14 bases between. The CDR3 nucleotides are TGTGCCAGCAGCCGACTAGGGACGGGACAGCCCCAGCATTTT. Encoded protein: CASSRLGTGQPQHF.

V gene TRBV5-5 combines with J gene TRBJ1-1, with a possible D match to TRBD1 (6 bases). The ends were cut back, 4 bases at V and 0 bases at J, with 10 bases in the middle. The CDR3 is made up of 14 amino acids. CDR1 and CDR2 from the germline V gene are SGHKS and YYEKEE (reference sequence). The CDR3 coding sequence is TGTGCCAGCAGCGTGGGACAAGTGAACACTGAAGCTTTCTTT. It yields the protein CASSVGQVNTEAFF.

Here the CDR3 DNA reads TGCAGTGCTAGCGTGTGGCCTGGTGTCACCTTC. It translates to CSASVWPGVTF. The V and J genes are TRBV20-1 and TRBJ1-2; D remains ambiguous. The CDR3 covers 11 residues. In germline, CDR1 is DFQATT, CDR2 SNEGSKA (reference sequence). The V end was cut by 3 bases, the J end by 13 bases, with 15 bases between.

The genes are TRBV12-5 and TRBJ1-2; 10 bases line up with TRBD1. The germline CDR1 and CDR2 sequences are LGHNT and FRNRAP. J was trimmed by 5 bases and V by 1 base; bases with no gene match: 7. The CDR3 sequence is 16 residues long. CDR3: CASGLAAGTGDYGYTF. In DNA form, the CDR3 reads TGTGCTAGTGGTTTGGCAGCCGGGACAGGGGATTATGGCTACACCTTC.

The rearrangement uses TRBV10-3 and TRBJ1-5; 10 bases map to TRBD1. With V trimmed by 10 bases and J by 3 bases, 9 bases remained unmatched. The CDR3 runs 15 residues. CDR1 is ENHRY, CDR2 SYGVKD, per germline. Here the CDR3 reads CATGEGQGYNQPQHF. CDR3 nucleotide sequence: TGTGCCACGGGGGAGGGACAGGGGTACAATCAGCCCCAGCATTTT.

The V gene is TRBV27, the J gene TRBJ1-2; 7 nucleotides align to TRBD1. There are 14 residues in the CDR3. With 4 bases clipped from V and 8 bases from J, the junction kept 10 bases outside the gene matches. CDR1 is MNHEY, CDR2 SMNVEV, per germline (reference sequence). In nucleotides, the CDR3 is TGTGCCAGCAGTTCCACGGACAGGACAGAAGGCTACACCTTC. This translates into CASSSTDRTEGYTF.

V and J are TRBV6-5 and TRBJ1-5, with a tentative D call TRBD1 (5 bases). Looked up from germline, CDR1 is MNHEY and CDR2 is SVGAGI. The CDR3 spans 13 residues. V dropped 5 bases and J dropped 9 bases, with 14 bases sitting between them. CDR3 in DNA: TGTGCCAGCAGTACAAGGGGCGGTCTGCCCCAGCATTTT. It translates to CASSTRGGLPQHF.